Shown below are 6 T cell receptor beta chains from a single sample sequenced in a study of blood T cells in healthy people across ages. Next came a second PCR, run for about 7 to 12 cycles, which used a sample-barcoded 5' primer along with a J-beta primer mix. TCRdb reprocessed the 5' RACE reads via MiXCR and lists one record per CDR3 protein. The sample includes 550,000 to 700,000 distinct CDR3 sequences, approximately 30% of them seen just once. The material sequenced was blood. These receptors originate from a woman in her seventies in good health.

V is TRBV7-3 and J is TRBJ2-3; weak D call: TRBD2 (6 bases). The CDR3 runs to 15 residues. Trimming took off 6 bases at V and 2 bases at J, with 15 bases between the two ends. Germline V gene lookup returns CDR1 SGHTA and CDR2 FQGTGA. CDR3 DNA: TGTGCCAGCAGTCCGACTAGATTCAACACAGATACGCAGTATTTT. This codes for CASSPTRFNTDTQYF.

For this clonotype: The junction shows a germline mismatch at one end, possibly a read error. V gene TRBV7-2 combines with J gene TRBJ1-6; D not certain. Germline values: CDR1 SGHTA, CDR2 FQGNSA. The CDR3 sequence is 15 residues long. The CDR3 nucleotides are TGTGCCAGCAGCCAGAGGACCGGCGGCGGTTCACCCTTCCACTTT. Translated: CASSQRTGGGSPFHF.

This clonotype was seen a few times. This chain links TRBV21-1 with TRBJ2-6; the table's D gene call, TRBD1, was not cross checked with the DNA. TRBV21-1 is a known pseudogene. CDR3 length: 18 residues. CDR3 DNA sequence: TGTGCCAGCAGCCCCCGTACCGGGGTTTACTCTGGGGCCAACGTCCTGACTTTC. This encodes CASSPRTGVYSGANVLTF.

For this clonotype: One junction end disagrees with the germline gene, perhaps due to a read error. This rearrangement joins TRBV12-3 or TRBV12-4 to TRBJ2-5; D remains ambiguous. CDR3 length: 12 residues. CDR3 protein: CASSPRTYEQCF. CDR3 nucleotides: TGTGCCAGCAGCCCTCGGACCTACGAGCAGTGCTTC.

In this sample, this clonotype turned up a few times. This chain connects TRBV2 to TRBJ2-5; maybe TRBD2 (5 bases). This CDR3 spans 14 amino acids. Trimming left V 7 bases short and J 0 bases short, with 12 bases between. The V gene's germline CDR1 is SNHLY and CDR2 FYNNEI. The CDR3 sequence: CASNPRGNQETQYF. Here the CDR3 DNA reads TGTGCCAGCAACCCTAGAGGGAACCAAGAGACCCAGTACTTC.

This clonotype was recorded a few times. This chain connects TRBV3-1 to TRBJ2-1; 9 bases match TRBD2. Germline V lookup: CDR1 LGHDT, CDR2 YNNKEL (reference sequence). V was pared by 0 bases and J by 5 bases, with 5 bases of the junction left unmatched. CDR3 size: 16 residues. This CDR3 reads CASSQERGGFNNEQFF. The CDR3 coding sequence is TGTGCCAGCAGCCAAGAGCGGGGGGGCTTCAACAATGAGCAGTTCTTC.